Sequencing of this TCR beta chain was carried out in a study of spatial heterogeneity in lung cancer. Whole-study context: The donors comprised about 65 untreated early-stage non-small cell lung cancer patients. Available PBMC from follow-up, collected a median of roughly 24 months after resection, underwent sequencing.

There are a few counts of this clonotype. The antigen is unknown. The time point here: blood at routine non-recurrence follow-up after resection. Unsorted samples of tumor, nontumor lung or frozen PBMC had their whole RNA sequenced. Study conclusions and caveats: At resection, ubiquitous expanded tumor TCRs appeared in blood more than at follow-up.

The V and J ends lost 0 bases and 1 base respectively, with 10 bases between them. Looked up from germline, CDR1 is DFQATT and CDR2 is SNEGSKA (reference sequence). The CDR3 runs to 14 residues. From the 5' RACE reads, TCRdb called clonotypes with MiXCR, one entry per CDR3 protein. The sample contains roughly 18,000 distinct CDR3 sequences, about a fifth of which appear only once. The clonotype comes from a male donor with early-stage non-small cell lung cancer. Specimen: PBMCs, collected at follow-up. The rearrangement joins TRBV20-1 to TRBJ2-7; perhaps TRBD2 as D (5 bases). CDR3 loop: CSARDLAGSYEQYF. The CDR3 bases are TGCAGTGCTAGAGATCTAGCAGGATCCTACGAGCAGTACTTC.